These T cell receptor beta chains were read from a single sample in a study of CD8+ T cells in alopecia areata. Clones were read by immunoSEQ multiplex PCR, and TCRdb kept only the in-frame ones, dropping some. The top ten clones hold around 5% of a sample with roughly 200,000 clones, 56% of them seen once. The sample consisted of CD8+ T cells sorted from blood. The origin of the receptors is a human donor in good health. Both conserved end residues are trimmed from each CDR3. Clone size, where shown, is once, few, many, or a class for clones that have expanded.

CDR3 protein,clone size,V gene
ASSLAQGWGETQY,NA,TRBV7-9
ASSPGDGPYEQY,once,TRBV4-1
ASSYSVGGQPYGYT,NA,TRBV6-6
ASSPGQGIYEQY,few,TRBV6-5
ASSRRGRNTTGELF,few,TRBV23-1
ASSPIGGSNQPQH,NA,TRBV5-1
ASIQGARGISDEQF,NA,TRBV11-2
ASRQSGALGDTQY,NA,TRBV5-1
ASSFGQPNAEAF,NA,TRBV27
SVVWSDKNIQY,few,TRBV29-1
ATSSPREATDTQY,NA,TRBV15
ASSLGQEPTIY,NA,TRBV5-1
ATSSGRSSYEQY,NA,TRBV15
SEVAGAYNEQF,NA,TRBV29-1
ASSGRDGEKLF,few,TRBV9
ASSLGSGGTFSYEQY,NA,TRBV11-2
ASSTGGEQPQH,many,TRBV19
ASSPVTPGVNGYT,NA,TRBV14
ASGTTISEQY,few,TRBV7-9
ASSFGTGNQPQH,NA,TRBV5-6
ASSSGIGTYEQY,few,TRBV5-1
ASSQSGDRGTQY,NA,TRBV23-1
ASSLSGGAEDTQY,many,TRBV7-2
ASSEWGNTEAF,NA,TRBV25-1
ASSGTDSYNEQF,few,TRBV5-1
ASRPLAGGDIQY,NA,TRBV6-5
ASTWGRDTGELF,NA,TRBV25-1
SVYLGNEQF,NA,TRBV29-1
AAQVAGIQY,few,TRBV11-2
ASSVDLGGHGYT,NA,TRBV9
ASSGGTGAYEQY,NA,TRBV27
ASSPGGTTYGYT,NA,TRBV7-2
ASSYSKAGNFDAF,NA,TRBV6-5
ASSWQVSYGQY,NA,TRBV7-9
ASTETANTEAF,NA,TRBV6-5
ASRRHGSTAETQY,NA,TRBV6-5
SVTVVDNEQF,NA,TRBV29-1
ASSVVPDRVLTSSTDTQY,NA,TRBV9
ASSQDPTASSYEQY,NA,TRBV4-1
ASSLELARQTQY,few,TRBV13
SASGQGSSEKLF,NA,TRBV29-1
ASSLGQGTEAF,NA,TRBV6-5